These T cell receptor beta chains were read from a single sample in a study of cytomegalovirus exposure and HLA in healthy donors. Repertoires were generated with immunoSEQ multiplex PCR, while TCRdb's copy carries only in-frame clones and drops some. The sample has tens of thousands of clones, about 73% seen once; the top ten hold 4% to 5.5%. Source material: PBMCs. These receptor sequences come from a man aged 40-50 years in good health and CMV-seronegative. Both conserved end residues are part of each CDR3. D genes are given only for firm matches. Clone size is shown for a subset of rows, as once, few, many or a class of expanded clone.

CDR3nt: TGTGCCAGCGCAGAGGGGGTGAACACTGAAGCTTTCTTT; CDR3aa: CASAEGVNTEAFF; v_gene: TRBV7-2; abundance: .; d_gene: .; j_gene: TRBJ1-1
CDR3nt: TGTGCCAGCACCCTATCAGCGGCGGCACCTCATGGCTACACCTTC; CDR3aa: CASTLSAAAPHGYTF; v_gene: TRBV7-9; abundance: .; d_gene: .; j_gene: TRBJ1-2
CDR3nt: TGTGCCAGCACTAAGAGCGGGAGAGAGGTGAATGAGCAGTTCTTC; CDR3aa: CASTKSGREVNEQFF; v_gene: TRBV6-6; abundance: few; d_gene: TRBD2; j_gene: TRBJ2-1
CDR3nt: TGTGCCACCAGTCTTAAGGCCCAGGCCTCGTACTACGAGCAGTACTTC; CDR3aa: CATSLKAQASYYEQYF; v_gene: TRBV15; abundance: .; d_gene: .; j_gene: TRBJ2-7
CDR3nt: TGTGCCAGTAGTATTACAGGTTTGAACCTCCACTTT; CDR3aa: CASSITGLNLHF; v_gene: TRBV19; abundance: .; d_gene: .; j_gene: TRBJ1-6
CDR3nt: TGTGCCAGCAGTTTATTCCAACAGGGCGAAAATATAGCCGGGGAGCTGTTTTTT; CDR3aa: CASSLFQQGENIAGELFF; v_gene: TRBV27; abundance: .; d_gene: .; j_gene: TRBJ2-2
CDR3nt: TGCGCCAGCAGATCCCAGACTAGCGAAGAGACCCAGTACTTC; CDR3aa: CASRSQTSEETQYF; v_gene: TRBV5-1; abundance: .; d_gene: TRBD2; j_gene: TRBJ2-5
CDR3nt: TGTGCCAGCAAACCGGGACTAGCGGGAGGCGGGTCCTACAATGAGCAGTTCTTC; CDR3aa: CASKPGLAGGGSYNEQFF; v_gene: TRBV28; abundance: once; d_gene: TRBD2; j_gene: TRBJ2-1
CDR3nt: TGTGCCAGCAGCTTATCCGCGGGAACCTACGAGCAGTACTTC; CDR3aa: CASSLSAGTYEQYF; v_gene: TRBV7-9; abundance: .; d_gene: .; j_gene: TRBJ2-7
CDR3nt: TGTGCCAGCAGTAGGCTAGCGGGTAGGGCCGGGGAGCTGTTTTTT; CDR3aa: CASSRLAGRAGELFF; v_gene: TRBV27; abundance: .; d_gene: TRBD2; j_gene: TRBJ2-2
CDR3nt: TGTGCTAGCGGCGATACGCAGTATTTT; CDR3aa: CASGDTQYF; v_gene: TRBV28; abundance: .; d_gene: .; j_gene: TRBJ2-3
CDR3nt: TGCAGTGCCCGGGACAGCGCTGGCTACACCTTC; CDR3aa: CSARDSAGYTF; v_gene: TRBV20-1; abundance: .; d_gene: TRBD1; j_gene: TRBJ1-2
CDR3nt: TGTGCCAGCAGCTTATCAGGGGGCTCCTACGAGCAGTACTTC; CDR3aa: CASSLSGGSYEQYF; v_gene: TRBV11-2; abundance: .; d_gene: TRBD1; j_gene: TRBJ2-7
CDR3nt: TGTGCCAGCTCACCCCTTGGGACTAGCGCTGGCAATGAGCAGTTCTTC; CDR3aa: CASSPLGTSAGNEQFF; v_gene: TRBV18; abundance: .; d_gene: TRBD2; j_gene: TRBJ2-1
CDR3nt: TGTGCCATCAGTGAGTCATTGCGGCAGCCCCAAGAGACCCAGTACTTC; CDR3aa: CAISESLRQPQETQYF; v_gene: TRBV10-3; abundance: .; d_gene: .; j_gene: TRBJ2-5
CDR3nt: TGCGCCAGCAGCTTGGCGGCGGGAGGGTTCTACGAGCAGTACTTC; CDR3aa: CASSLAAGGFYEQYF; v_gene: TRBV5-1; abundance: .; d_gene: TRBD2; j_gene: TRBJ2-7
CDR3nt: TGTGCCAGCAGCGTAGGCAACAGGGACGAAAAACTGTTTTTT; CDR3aa: CASSVGNRDEKLFF; v_gene: TRBV9; abundance: .; d_gene: .; j_gene: TRBJ1-4
CDR3nt: TGTGCCAGCAGCCTCCTGAGACTAGCGGGAGGGCCCTCACCCTACGAGCAGTACTTC; CDR3aa: CASSLLRLAGGPSPYEQYF; v_gene: TRBV7-2; abundance: .; d_gene: TRBD2; j_gene: TRBJ2-7
CDR3nt: TGTGCCACTAGCGGTAGCTCCTACAATGAGCAGTTCTTC; CDR3aa: CATSGSSYNEQFF; v_gene: TRBV6-5; abundance: .; d_gene: TRBD2; j_gene: TRBJ2-1
CDR3nt: TGTGCCAGCAGTGAAGCGGGAGGCTCCTACAATGAGCAGTTCTTC; CDR3aa: CASSEAGGSYNEQFF; v_gene: TRBV6-4; abundance: .; d_gene: TRBD2; j_gene: TRBJ2-1
CDR3nt: TGCGCCAGCAGCCATGGACAGGGATACACAGATACGCAGTATTTT; CDR3aa: CASSHGQGYTDTQYF; v_gene: TRBV4-1; abundance: .; d_gene: TRBD1; j_gene: TRBJ2-3
CDR3nt: TGTGCCAGCAGTTTATCGACAGGGATCCAAGAGACCCAGTACTTC; CDR3aa: CASSLSTGIQETQYF; v_gene: TRBV27; abundance: once; d_gene: TRBD1; j_gene: TRBJ2-5
CDR3nt: TGTGCCAGCAGCGTTTTGAGGCGGCCGCCCTACGAGCAGTACTTC; CDR3aa: CASSVLRRPPYEQYF; v_gene: TRBV13; abundance: .; d_gene: .; j_gene: TRBJ2-7
CDR3nt: TGTGCCACCAGCAGAGTCCTTCGGACAGACCAACTCGGAGCTTTCTTT; CDR3aa: CATSRVLRTDQLGAFF; v_gene: TRBV15; abundance: .; d_gene: .; j_gene: TRBJ1-1
CDR3nt: TGTGCCAGCAGTTTGATCTCGCAGGGTCATCAGCCCCAGCATTTT; CDR3aa: CASSLISQGHQPQHF; v_gene: TRBV28; abundance: .; d_gene: .; j_gene: TRBJ1-5
CDR3nt: TGTGCCAGCAGCGTAGATACTAGGACGGAGTTGGGCGAGCAGTACTTC; CDR3aa: CASSVDTRTELGEQYF; v_gene: TRBV9; abundance: .; d_gene: .; j_gene: TRBJ2-7
CDR3nt: TGTGCCAGCAGCTTTGGACAGGGGGCCACTGAAGCTTTCTTT; CDR3aa: CASSFGQGATEAFF; v_gene: TRBV7-9; abundance: .; d_gene: TRBD1; j_gene: TRBJ1-1
CDR3nt: TGTGCCACAATCGGCGGGAGGACGGACACCGGGGAGCTGTTTTTT; CDR3aa: CATIGGRTDTGELFF; v_gene: TRBV7-8; abundance: .; d_gene: TRBD2; j_gene: TRBJ2-2
CDR3nt: TGTGCCAGTAGTATACTAGCGGGGGTCCAAGAGACCCAGTACTTC; CDR3aa: CASSILAGVQETQYF; v_gene: TRBV19; abundance: .; d_gene: TRBD2; j_gene: TRBJ2-5
CDR3nt: TGTGCCAGCAGCCCCGGGGAGGGACAGGGTACTGAAAAACTGTTTTTT; CDR3aa: CASSPGEGQGTEKLFF; v_gene: TRBV7-6; abundance: .; d_gene: TRBD1; j_gene: TRBJ1-4
CDR3nt: TGTGCCAGCAGCTTATTTCAGGGGGGCCTGAGCACAGATACGCAGTATTTT; CDR3aa: CASSLFQGGLSTDTQYF; v_gene: TRBV7-9; abundance: once; d_gene: .; j_gene: TRBJ2-3
CDR3nt: TGTGCTAGTGGTGCCTCGATGGTAGCGGGAGACGAGCAGTTCTTC; CDR3aa: CASGASMVAGDEQFF; v_gene: TRBV12-5; abundance: .; d_gene: TRBD2; j_gene: TRBJ2-1
CDR3nt: TGTGCCAGCAGGAGACTAGCGGGAGGGCCTCTGCAGTACTTC; CDR3aa: CASRRLAGGPLQYF; v_gene: TRBV11-2; abundance: .; d_gene: TRBD2; j_gene: TRBJ2-7
CDR3nt: TGTGCCAGCAGCGTATCTCAGGGGGCGGCTAATGAAAAACTGTTTTTT; CDR3aa: CASSVSQGAANEKLFF; v_gene: TRBV9; abundance: .; d_gene: TRBD1; j_gene: TRBJ1-4
CDR3nt: TGTGCCAGTGCGACGGGACAAACCTCTGGAAACACCATATATTTT; CDR3aa: CASATGQTSGNTIYF; v_gene: TRBV19; abundance: .; d_gene: .; j_gene: TRBJ1-3
CDR3nt: TGTGCCAGCAGCACTACCGGGACAGGGTCTGGCTACACCTTC; CDR3aa: CASSTTGTGSGYTF; v_gene: TRBV7-2; abundance: .; d_gene: TRBD1; j_gene: TRBJ1-2
CDR3nt: TGCGCCAGCAGCATCCAGACAGGGGGCGAGCAGTACTTC; CDR3aa: CASSIQTGGEQYF; v_gene: TRBV5-1; abundance: .; d_gene: TRBD1; j_gene: TRBJ2-7
CDR3nt: TGTGCCAGCAGCTACCACGGCGGGACCCACACAGATACGCAGTATTTT; CDR3aa: CASSYHGGTHTDTQYF; v_gene: TRBV7-3; abundance: .; d_gene: .; j_gene: TRBJ2-3
CDR3nt: TGTGCCAGCAGTCACTTCAGGTCCTGGGAGCAGTACTTC; CDR3aa: CASSHFRSWEQYF; v_gene: TRBV27; abundance: few; d_gene: .; j_gene: TRBJ2-7
CDR3nt: TGTGCCAGCCGTGCGGGACTAGGGTACGAGCAGTACTTC; CDR3aa: CASRAGLGYEQYF; v_gene: TRBV5-4; abundance: .; d_gene: TRBD2; j_gene: TRBJ2-7
CDR3nt: TGTGCCAGCAGCCCATCTAGCGGGAGGGCCGTATACGAGCAGTACTTC; CDR3aa: CASSPSSGRAVYEQYF; v_gene: TRBV7-9; abundance: .; d_gene: TRBD2; j_gene: TRBJ2-7
CDR3nt: TGTGCCAGCAGCTCCAGCGGGAGGAGAGTGAATGAGCAGTTCTTC; CDR3aa: CASSSSGRRVNEQFF; v_gene: TRBV7-6; abundance: .; d_gene: TRBD2; j_gene: TRBJ2-1
CDR3nt: TGTGCCAGCAGTTTAGACAGGATGGATACGCAGTATTTT; CDR3aa: CASSLDRMDTQYF; v_gene: TRBV27; abundance: .; d_gene: .; j_gene: TRBJ2-3
CDR3nt: TGTGCCAGCAGTCAAGCTCAGGGTGGTGAGCAGTTCTTC; CDR3aa: CASSQAQGGEQFF; v_gene: TRBV6-5; abundance: .; d_gene: .; j_gene: TRBJ2-1
CDR3nt: TGTGCCAGCTCACCAGGGACAGGAAATCAGCCCCAGCATTTT; CDR3aa: CASSPGTGNQPQHF; v_gene: TRBV18; abundance: .; d_gene: TRBD1; j_gene: TRBJ1-5
CDR3nt: TGTGCCAGCAGCTTGTTAACCCACACCCCCGACAATGAGCAGTTCTTC; CDR3aa: CASSLLTHTPDNEQFF; v_gene: TRBV5-6; abundance: once; d_gene: .; j_gene: TRBJ2-1
CDR3nt: TGTGCCAGTAGTACCGGGACAGGGGGCACTAAAAGCACTGAAGCTTTCTTT; CDR3aa: CASSTGTGGTKSTEAFF; v_gene: TRBV19; abundance: .; d_gene: TRBD1; j_gene: TRBJ1-1
CDR3nt: TGTGCCAGCAGCAAACCGGGACTTCAAAACGGGGAGCTGTTTTTT; CDR3aa: CASSKPGLQNGELFF; v_gene: TRBV5-6; abundance: .; d_gene: .; j_gene: TRBJ2-2
CDR3nt: TGTGCCAGCAGGTTAACTAGCGCTAGCAATGAGCAGTTCTTC; CDR3aa: CASRLTSASNEQFF; v_gene: TRBV6-6; abundance: .; d_gene: TRBD2; j_gene: TRBJ2-1